This TCR beta chain was profiled in a study of T cells in Graves' hyperthyroidism and ophthalmopathy (dated by TCRdb to between 2018 and 2020). With respect to the entire study: Peripheral blood was sampled at the time of initial diagnosis, prior to any treatment. The roughly 100 discovery patients were randomly divided into training and test sets at a 7:3 ratio. Prospective prediction of ophthalmopathy was tested in an independent validation cohort of 18 to 20 hyperthyroidism patients and some 17 patients who later progressed to ophthalmopathy. After sampling, hyperthyroidism patients received methimazole starting at 30 mg daily, and ophthalmopathy patients received high-dose intravenous methylprednisolone. To identify distinguishing TCR V-J signatures, a discovery cohort of about 100 patients was used, comprising some 45 with Graves' ophthalmopathy and 55 to 65 with stable Graves' hyperthyroidism. The paper reports TCR Vbeta CDR3 sequencing of approximately 130 peripheral blood samples: over 40 ophthalmopathy, fewer than 80 hyperthyroidism and around 17 progressor patients. The study also compared thyroid tissue and blood T-cell repertoires from about six Graves' hyperthyroidism patients. Overall results and qualifications from the work: Most expanded thyroid clonotypes (frequency above 0.001) were also detected in blood, suggesting blood repertoires may reflect thyroid immune responses. In cross-validation, a model built on a 13 V-J signature told ophthalmopathy apart from stable hyperthyroidism with approximately 91% sensitivity and approximately 81% specificity, and in testing the same model reached 80%/75%. No statistical method was used to set the sample size in advance, and investigators knew the group allocation. During validation, the model predicted progression to ophthalmopathy a median of approximately 6.5 months ahead of onset, with approximately 70% sensitivity and 72.22% specificity.

Graves' hyperthyroidism was defined as stable when no progression to ophthalmopathy occurred over 18 months of follow-up. Hyperthyroidism patients were aged 18 to 65 years and newly diagnosed, with disease duration of less than 2 months. Any patient with an uncontrolled infection, another autoimmune disease, pregnancy or lactation was excluded. Diagnoses relied on clinical symptoms, serum thyroxine and TRAb, thyroid ultrasound and orbital computed tomography. PBMCs were isolated from 7.5 to 10 ml of fresh peripheral blood by Ficoll-Paque density gradient centrifugation. Total RNA was extracted using Trizol reagent, and RNA quality was assessed on an Agilent 2100 Bioanalyzer. This clonotype occurred many times. Its antigen remains unidentified. No qualities accompany the bases; no much larger clone lies one base away. The CDR1 and CDR2 encoded by the germline V gene are MNHEY and SVGEGT. The CDR3 covers 17 residues, taking in both the cysteine and the valine. The only DNA kept is the CDR3, 51 bases in frame from the first base. From V the trimming removes 6 bases and from J it removes 4 bases, while the gene matches leave 17 bases of the junction unaccounted for.

The TCR beta CDR3 regions were amplified from the RNA transcripts. The TCR CDR3 was subjected to a first round of RT-PCR using the HTBI primer set and the Qiagen OneStep RT-PCR kit. Libraries were constructed in a second round of multiplex PCR, after which size selection and purification were carried out. Sequencing of the libraries was done on an Illumina HiSeq2000 using paired-end 100 bp reads. Under the source paper's analysis protocol: SOAPnuke was used to process the raw data, removing reads that contained adapters or uncalled bases, had a mean Phred below 15, or lacked an exact match to the constant primer or identifier. COPE v1.2.5 was used to merge high-quality paired reads, and clonotypes were defined as unique nucleotide sequences. MiTCR v1.1 was used to align the clonotypes against IMGT TRBV, TRBD and TRBJ reference segments. The analysis was restricted to V-J combinations with a frequency above 0.0001, which together covered 99.2% of the repertoires. The TCS score was defined as the ratio of F50 (clonal expansion) to E x V (chaos), calculated using BLOSUM62-based TCRdist between CDR3 peptides within each V-J. Welch's t-statistics and random forest reduced roughly 500 V-J features to roughly 13, which were used in a naive Bayes classifier (R e1071). TCRdb reworked the public reads: Q25 trimming with fastp, MiXCR clone assembly, productive beta chains retained. Rows merge per CDR3 protein into single entries with the most common DNA and genes. It is TCRdb's table, rather than the study itself, that gives the V and J calls and clone size. In this sample the table shows 400,000 to 550,000 distinct CDR3 sequences, 13% to 15% of which occur a single time. The ten largest clonotypes hold roughly 17% of the sample.

Rearrangement joined TRBV6-2 or TRBV6-3 to TRBJ2-7; TRBD2 lines up with 8 middle nucleotides. The source of this sequence is a woman in her late teens or twenties with Graves' hyperthyroidism. Sequenced material: blood. Read as DNA, the sequence is TGTGCCAGCAGCAACCCAAGGGGCGGGAGGCTTTGGTACGAGCAGTACGTC. It is translated as CASSNPRGGRLWYEQYV.